The sequence of this T cell receptor (beta chain) was determined in a study of T-cell memory formation after mild COVID-19. Trimming shortened V by 5 bases and J by 6 bases, and 22 bases separated the two germline ends. Germline values: CDR1 SGHTA, CDR2 FQGNSA. CDR3 length: 16 residues. TCRdb itself ran the 5' RACE reads through MiXCR, one entry per CDR3 protein. Of around 310,000 distinct CDR3 sequences listed, roughly 15% are singletons. This clonotype was observed a few times. Sequenced: PBMCs or a T cell subset sorted from them (not recorded which). V usage is TRBV7-2 and J usage is TRBJ1-1; a possible D gene is TRBD1 (6 bases). The sequence was collected from a young man who had mild COVID-19 (a few samples of this study predate the infection). Cell type and time point are not known. CDR3 amino acids: CASSRGTPLVGAEAFF. The CDR3 coding sequence is TGTGCCAGCAGCCGGGGGACACCCTTAGTGGGGGCTGAAGCTTTCTTT.